These 21 T cell receptor beta chains were all obtained from the same sample, sequenced in a study of blood T cells in healthy people across ages. Combining a sample-barcoded 5' primer with a J-beta primer mix, a second PCR ran for about 6 to 12 cycles. TCRdb independently ran MiXCR on the 5' RACE reads; one entry per CDR3 protein. The sample consists of about 580,000 distinct CDR3 sequences, 40% to 50% of them appearing once. Sequencing was carried out using blood. The receptors here all came from a man older than 75 in good health.

The sample holds a few counts of this clonotype. One junction end does not reproduce the germline sequence, and a read error may be involved. V usage is TRBV7-7 and J usage is TRBJ2-3, with 9 positions matching TRBD2. The V gene's germline CDR1 is SSHAT and CDR2 FNYEAQ (reference sequence). The CDR3 has 15 residues. CDR3 coding DNA: TGTGCTAGCAGCTCGGGACTAGCCCCCACAGATACGCAGTATTTT. Its translation is CASSSGLAPTDTQYF.

The rearrangement uses TRBV4-1 and TRBJ1-4, with D maybe TRBD1 (6 bases). The germline V and J ends were trimmed by 2 bases and 7 bases, with 14 bases remaining between them. CDR1 is MGHRA and CDR2 is YSYEKL in the germline V gene. CDR3 size: 15 residues. The CDR3 protein is CASSQQGGGREKLFF. The CDR3 region has the DNA TGCGCCAGCAGCCAACAGGGAGGGGGACGTGAAAAACTGTTTTTT.

This clonotype appeared many times. The chain combines TRBV6-5 with TRBJ1-1; D is ambiguous. This CDR3 region has 13 residues. Germline V gene lookup returns CDR1 MNHEY and CDR2 SVGAGI. The V end was cut by 6 bases, the J end by 5 bases, with 13 bases between. Written as DNA, the CDR3 is TGTGCCAGCAGCGAGCTGGAGAGGACTGAAGCTTTCTTT. It translates to CASSELERTEAFF.

The chain links TRBV28 to TRBJ2-1; 8 nucleotides match TRBD1. This CDR3 is 16 amino acids long. The ends lost 3 bases at V and 4 bases at J; junction bases unmatched: 8. The germline gives CDR1 MDHEN, CDR2 SYDVKM. The CDR3 DNA reads as TGTGCCAGCAGTTTTGAAGGACAGGGTACGTACAATGAGCAGTTCTTC. It translates to CASSFEGQGTYNEQFF.

The chain couples TRBV29-1 to TRBJ2-5; 12 bases map to TRBD1. CDR3 length equals 13 residues. Trimming removed 8 bases from V and 11 bases from J; junction bases left unmatched: 12. Germline values: CDR1 SQVTM, CDR2 ANQGSEA. In DNA, the CDR3 is TGCAGCAACCTGGGACAGGGGGCGAATGAGCAGTACTTC. It codes for CSNLGQGANEQYF.

This rearrangement joins TRBV20-1 to TRBJ2-7; a weak D match, TRBD2 (5 bases). Per the germline V gene, CDR1 is DFQATT and CDR2 is SNEGSKA (reference sequence). V was clipped by 0 bases and J by 4 bases, with 19 bases between them. The CDR3 contains 16 residues. For the CDR3, the DNA is TGCAGTGCTAGAGATCCCGGCGGGCCCTGGGGTTACGAGCAGTACTTC. Translated: CSARDPGGPWGYEQYF.

The gene calls are TRBV5-1 and TRBJ2-1; 9 bases map to TRBD1. Trimming cost V 4 bases and J 8 bases; bases outside gene matches: 13. Per the germline V gene, CDR1 is SGHRS and CDR2 is YFSETQ. The CDR3 sequence is 16 residues long. As DNA, the CDR3 is TGCGCCAGCAGCAGGACAGGGGATCAGAGCGTCGATGAGCAGTTCTTC. This sequence encodes CASSRTGDQSVDEQFF. The full variable domain, rest sourced from reference TRBV5-1 and TRBJ2-1, is KAGVTQTPRYLIKTRGQQVTLSCSPISGHRSVSWYQQTPGQGLQFLFEYFSETQRNKGNFPGRFSGRQFSNSRSEMNVSTLELGDSALYLCASSRTGDQSVDEQFFGPGTRLTVL.

This clonotype came up many times. This sequence joins TRBV6-6 and TRBJ2-7; the D gene is possibly TRBD2 (6 bases). Germline V gives CDR1 MNHNY, CDR2 SVGAGI (reference sequence). The CDR3 length is 13 residues. Trimming took 5 bases from V and 0 from J, leaving 8 bases between them. CDR3 protein: CASSGGTSYEQYF. CDR3 DNA sequence: TGTGCCAGCAGTGGGGGGACCTCCTACGAGCAGTACTTC.

The chain couples TRBV14 to TRBJ1-6; no definite D call. Germline CDR1 is SGHDN and CDR2 is FVKESK. The CDR3 is 16 amino acids. Trimming stripped 4 bases from V and 4 bases from J, with 14 bases between. CDR3 protein: CASSRGGGAYNSPLHF. CDR3 nucleotides: TGTGCCAGCAGCCGCGGCGGCGGCGCGTATAATTCACCCCTCCACTTT.

V gene TRBV7-2 combines with J gene TRBJ2-3; D could derive from TRBD1 or TRBD2 (5 bases each). The germline gives CDR1 SGHTA, CDR2 FQGNSA. The length of the CDR3 is 15 residues. V was trimmed by 1 base and J by 5 bases, leaving 13 bases between them. As DNA, the CDR3 is TGTGCCAGCAGCTTAGGGGGCCGGAGGATAGATACGCAGTATTTT. Protein: CASSLGGRRIDTQYF.

This chain uses TRBV20-1 with TRBJ2-1; TRBD2 aligns across 11 bases. Per germline, CDR1 DFQATT and CDR2 SNEGSKA (reference sequence). This CDR3 is 13 amino acids long. V lost 6 bases and J lost 8; bases outside the gene matches: 6. The CDR3 DNA follows: TGCAGTGCGACGACTAGCGGGGCCCATGAGCAGTTCTTC. Translation gives CSATTSGAHEQFF.

The rearrangement joins TRBV2 to TRBJ2-7; TRBD2 matches at 12 bases. TRBJ2-5 matches the DNA end more closely, so the J call is doubtful. CDR1 and CDR2 (germline): SNHLY, FYNNEI. CDR3 length: 16 amino acids. The CDR3 here is CASSSTSGGNLETQYF. The DNA of the CDR3 is TGTGCCAGCAGTTCTACTAGCGGGGGGAATCTCGAGACCCAGTACTTC.

J is TRBJ2-5 and V is TRBV25-1; 8 nucleotides align to TRBD1. Germline V gives CDR1 MGHDK, CDR2 SYGVNS. Losses at the gene ends were 5 bases for V and 11 bases for J; bases not matched to a gene: 16. CDR3 length: 15 residues. The CDR3 DNA reads as TGTGCCAGCAGTAAACAGGGGGGATCCTACAATGAGCAGTACTTC. It codes for CASSKQGGSYNEQYF.

This clonotype has more than one count but fewer than ten. The chain employs TRBV4-3 and TRBJ1-2, with no clear D. This CDR3 comprises 15 residues. The germline V and J ends were trimmed by 0 bases and 3 bases, with 11 bases remaining between them. CDR1 is LGHNA and CDR2 is YSLEER in the germline V gene. The CDR3 is CASSQDMGQDYGYTF. DNA for the CDR3: TGCGCCAGCAGCCAAGATATGGGCCAGGACTATGGCTACACCTTC.

This clonotype was recorded a few times. One end of the junction is discordant with germline, which a read error may explain. This sequence joins TRBV7-7 and TRBJ2-5, with D perhaps TRBD2 (5 bases). The CDR3 extends over 15 amino acids. The V gene's germline CDR1 is SSHAT and CDR2 FNYEAQ (reference sequence). In DNA form, the CDR3 reads TGTGCTAGCACCCAGGACTCCTCACCCGGGGAGACCCAGTACTTC. Its protein product is CASTQDSSPGETQYF.

The chain uses TRBV29-1 and TRBJ2-5, with D unresolved. The germline CDR1 and CDR2 sequences are SQVTM and ANQGSEA. Trimming took off 4 bases at V and 5 bases at J, with 14 bases between the two ends. CDR3 length: 13 amino acids. In nucleotides, the CDR3 is TGCAGCGTTGTCTCTTGGGTCGGGGAGACCCAGTACTTC. Translated: CSVVSWVGETQYF.

For this clonotype: Since a much larger clone is just one base distant, this may be a read error. The chain links TRBV6-5 to TRBJ2-7; D may be TRBD1 or TRBD2 (6 bases each). The CDR3 covers 17 residues. The V gene's germline CDR1 is MNHEY and CDR2 SVGAGI. V lost 0 bases to trimming and J lost 4 bases, with 19 bases between them. The CDR3 sequence: CASSYSKGGIAVYEQYF. In DNA form, the CDR3 reads TGTGCCAGCAGTTACTCGAAGGGGGGAATAGCGGTTTACGAGCAGTACTTC.

This rearrangement joins TRBV10-3 to TRBJ2-6; D is unresolved. Germline assignment: CDR1 ENHRY and CDR2 SYGVKD. Trimming pared 4 bases from V and 0 bases from J, leaving 16 bases between. The CDR3 runs 18 residues. CDR3 coding DNA: TGTGCCATCAGTGTGCTGGGCTCCCCATCCTCTGGGGCCAACGTCCTGACTTTC. It codes for CAISVLGSPSSGANVLTF.

A remark on this clonotype: One base away lies a much larger clone, so this may be a sequencing read error. The J gene is TRBJ2-1, the V gene TRBV6-5, with D tentatively TRBD2 (7 bases). V was clipped by 2 bases and J by 9 bases, with 17 bases between them. The CDR3 runs to 15 residues. Germline values: CDR1 MNHEY, CDR2 SVGAGI. CDR3 sequence: CASSYAAGASSEQFF. The CDR3 coding sequence is TGTGCCAGCAGTTACGCCGCGGGGGCGAGCAGTGAGCAGTTCTTC.

The V gene is TRBV6-2 or TRBV6-3, the J gene TRBJ2-7; TRBD2 might be the D (6 bases). The CDR3 is 17 amino acids. Germline CDR1 and CDR2: MNHEY and SVGEGT. V was pared by 0 bases and J by 4 bases, with 19 bases between. CDR3 protein: CASSYSIRAGSLYEQYF. The CDR3 DNA is TGTGCCAGCAGTTACTCGATTCGGGCGGGATCTCTATACGAGCAGTACTTC.

The chain combines TRBV20-1 with TRBJ2-7; D is perhaps TRBD1 (5 bases). CDR1 DFQATT and CDR2 SNEGSKA come from the germline V gene (reference sequence). The CDR3 covers 14 residues. The V end lost 5 bases, the J end lost 0 bases, and 14 bases lay between the germline ends. CDR3 nucleotide sequence: TGCAGTGCTTCAGACAGAAAGAGCTCCTACGAGCAGTACTTC. Translated, it gives CSASDRKSSYEQYF.